Following are 10 T cell receptor beta chains from one sample sequenced in a study of a mutant IDH1 vaccine in newly diagnosed glioma. No antigen has been identified for these receptors. Time point noted: week 35, safety follow-up. With topical imiquimod, each dose of the vaccine consisted of 300 ug of mutant IDH1 20-mer peptide. Repertoires were generated with immunoSEQ multiplex PCR, while TCRdb's copy carries only in-frame clones and drops some. Of about 32,000 clones in the sample, about four fifths were seen once. Sequencing used PBMCs, obtained from a glioma patient whose treatment included an IDH1 peptide vaccine. Every receptor here comes from a young man with glioma.

The V call is TRBV6-5, the J call TRBJ2-5; D is unclear. In germline, CDR1 is MNHEY, CDR2 SVGAGI. CDR3 length equals 11 residues. V was clipped by 2 bases and J by 3 bases, with 1 base between them. The CDR3 DNA follows: TGTGCCAGCAGTTACGAAGAGACCCAGTACTTC. It specifies CASSYEETQYF.

The V gene is TRBV10-3, the J gene TRBJ2-7, with D unclear. Germline CDR1 ENHRY, CDR2 SYGVKD. The CDR3 runs to 12 residues. Trimming took 3 bases from V and 3 from J, leaving 6 bases between them. The CDR3 loop reads CAISEPGYEQYF. For the CDR3, the DNA is TGTGCCATCAGTGAACCCGGCTACGAGCAGTACTTC.

In its sample, this clone is medium-sized. An end of the junction does not agree with germline; a read error may underlie this. The chain links TRBV4-1 to TRBJ1-4; D unclear. Germline loops: CDR1 MGHRA, CDR2 YSYEKL. CDR3 length: 15 residues. The CDR3 loop reads CASSQDVGFNEKLFF. The CDR3 nucleotides read TGCGCCAGCAGTCAAGATGTAGGGTTTAATGAAAAACTGTTTTTT.

V and J are TRBV19 and TRBJ1-1, with D possibly matching TRBD1 (5 bases). The CDR3 covers 14 residues. Germline CDR1 reads LNHDA; CDR2 reads SQIVND (reference sequence). Trimming pared 7 bases from V and 3 bases from J, leaving 15 bases between. The CDR3 here is CASNEQGGYTEAFF. The CDR3 nucleotides read TGTGCCAGTAATGAGCAGGGTGGGTACACTGAAGCTTTCTTT.

This clone was observed a few times. The same CDR3 arises from other DNA sequences in this sample as well. The chain uses TRBV30 and TRBJ1-5; D may be TRBD1 (5 bases). The CDR3 consists of 13 residues. V was shortened by 2 bases and J by 5 bases, with 10 bases between the two germline ends. Germline values: CDR1 GTSNPN, CDR2 SVGIG (reference sequence). CDR3 bases: TGTGCCTGGAGTTACGGGGGGGATCAGCCCCAGCATTTT. Residues: CAWSYGGDQPQHF.

The CDR3 is CASTAPSGGSSYNEQFF. The CDR3 nucleotides are TGCGCCAGCACCGCGCCCTCGGGCGGGAGCTCCTACAATGAGCAGTTCTTC. The J gene is TRBJ2-1, the V gene TRBV5-1; TRBD2 matches 7 bases. Germline V gene sequence: CDR1 SGHRS, CDR2 YFSETQ. This CDR3 comprises 17 residues. The ends lost 6 bases at V and 0 bases at J; junction bases unmatched: 12. Combining the CDR3 with reference TRBV5-1 and TRBJ2-1 gives the whole variable domain KAGVTQTPRYLIKTRGQQVTLSCSPISGHRSVSWYQQTPGQGLQFLFEYFSETQRNKGNFPGRFSGRQFSNSRSEMNVSTLELGDSALYLCASTAPSGGSSYNEQFFGPGTRLTVL.

The chain links TRBV6-1 to TRBJ1-4; D unresolved. This CDR3 has 15 amino acids. V was shortened by 3 bases and J by 8 bases, with 16 bases between the two germline ends. Germline CDR1 MNHNS, CDR2 SASEGT. The CDR3 loop reads CASSDSRAFGEKLFF. CDR3 sequence (DNA): TGTGCCAGCAGTGATTCTAGGGCCTTCGGAGAAAAACTGTTTTTT.

The chain joins TRBV6-4 to TRBJ2-1; TRBD2 agrees at 8 bases. CDR3 length equals 16 residues. Trimming at V came to 5 bases and at J to 2 bases, leaving 8 bases not matched to a gene. Per germline, CDR1 MRHNA and CDR2 SNTAGT. The CDR3 DNA is TGTGCCAGCAGTAAGAGAGCGGGAGAGACCTACAATGAGCAGTTCTTC. Encoded protein: CASSKRAGETYNEQFF.

Only one count was recorded for this clone. The chain links TRBV27 to TRBJ2-7, with D perhaps TRBD2 (7 bases). In germline, CDR1 is MNHEY, CDR2 SMNVEV (reference sequence). The V gene lost 0 bases and the J gene lost 4 bases, with 22 bases spanning the gap. This CDR3 comprises 18 residues. The CDR3 DNA reads as TGTGCCAGCAGTTTATCAGCCCCCGCGGGGGCCATCTTATACGAGCAGTACTTC. It translates to CASSLSAPAGAILYEQYF.

The chain combines TRBV5-1 with TRBJ2-7, with no clear D. The CDR3 totals 14 residues. Germline CDR1 and CDR2: SGHRS and YFSETQ. V was clipped by 4 bases and J by 1 base, with 12 bases between them. CDR3 nucleotides: TGCGCCAGCAGCCCCCCAGACAAGTCCTACGAGCAGTACTTC. This encodes CASSPPDKSYEQYF.